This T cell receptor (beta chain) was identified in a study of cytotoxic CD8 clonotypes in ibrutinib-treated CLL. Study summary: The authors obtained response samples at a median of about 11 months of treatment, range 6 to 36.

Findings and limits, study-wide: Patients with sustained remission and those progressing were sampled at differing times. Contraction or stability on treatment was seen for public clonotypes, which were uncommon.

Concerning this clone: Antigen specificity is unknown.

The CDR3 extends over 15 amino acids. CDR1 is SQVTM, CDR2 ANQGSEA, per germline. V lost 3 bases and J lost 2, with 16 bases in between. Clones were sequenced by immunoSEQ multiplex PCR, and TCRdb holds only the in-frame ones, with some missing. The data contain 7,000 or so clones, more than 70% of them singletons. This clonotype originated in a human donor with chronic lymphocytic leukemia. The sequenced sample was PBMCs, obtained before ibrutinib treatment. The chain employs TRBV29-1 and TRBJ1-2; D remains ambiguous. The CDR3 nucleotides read TGCAGCGTTGATCTCGGAAGGGTGTCAAACTATGGCTACACCTTC. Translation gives CSVDLGRVSNYGYTF. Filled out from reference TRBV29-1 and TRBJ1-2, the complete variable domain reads SAVISQKPSRDICQRGTSLTIQCQVDSQVTMMFWYRQQPGQSLTLIATANQGSEATYESGFVIDKFPISRPNLTFSTLTVSNMSPEDSSIYLCSVDLGRVSNYGYTFGSGTRLTVV.